This T cell receptor beta chain was documented in a study of T cell responses to AZD1222 COVID-19 vaccine. Data came from immunoSEQ multiplex PCR; TCRdb stores just in-frame clones and leaves some out. This table has about 130,000 clones, over 75% appearing once. Between the trimmed V and J ends, which lost 6 bases and 1 base, there was a span of 14 bases. Germline V gene sequence: CDR1 SGDLS, CDR2 YYNGEE. The CDR3 has 15 residues. The chain joins TRBV9 to TRBJ1-3; D gene ambiguous. The TCR sequence derives from an adult in good health. The sequencing here drew on peripheral blood, taken on day 0 of MenACWY control vaccination. CDR3 loop: CASNGGFASGNTIYF. The CDR3 coding sequence is TGTGCCAGCAATGGCGGCTTCGCTTCTGGAAACACCATATATTTT.